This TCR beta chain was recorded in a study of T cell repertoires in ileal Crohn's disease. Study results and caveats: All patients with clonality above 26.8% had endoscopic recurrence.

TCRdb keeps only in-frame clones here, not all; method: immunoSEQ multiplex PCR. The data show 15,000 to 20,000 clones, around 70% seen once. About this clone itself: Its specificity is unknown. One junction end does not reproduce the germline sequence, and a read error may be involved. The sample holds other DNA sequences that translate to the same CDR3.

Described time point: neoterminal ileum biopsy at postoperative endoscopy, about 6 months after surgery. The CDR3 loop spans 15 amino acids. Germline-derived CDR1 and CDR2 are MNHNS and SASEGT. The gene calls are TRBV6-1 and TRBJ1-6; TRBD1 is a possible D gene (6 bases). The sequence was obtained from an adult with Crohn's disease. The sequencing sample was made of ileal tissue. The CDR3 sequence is CATFTGSSYNSPLHF. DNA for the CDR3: TGTGCCACTTTTACAGGGAGCTCCTATAATTCCCCCCTCCACTTT.